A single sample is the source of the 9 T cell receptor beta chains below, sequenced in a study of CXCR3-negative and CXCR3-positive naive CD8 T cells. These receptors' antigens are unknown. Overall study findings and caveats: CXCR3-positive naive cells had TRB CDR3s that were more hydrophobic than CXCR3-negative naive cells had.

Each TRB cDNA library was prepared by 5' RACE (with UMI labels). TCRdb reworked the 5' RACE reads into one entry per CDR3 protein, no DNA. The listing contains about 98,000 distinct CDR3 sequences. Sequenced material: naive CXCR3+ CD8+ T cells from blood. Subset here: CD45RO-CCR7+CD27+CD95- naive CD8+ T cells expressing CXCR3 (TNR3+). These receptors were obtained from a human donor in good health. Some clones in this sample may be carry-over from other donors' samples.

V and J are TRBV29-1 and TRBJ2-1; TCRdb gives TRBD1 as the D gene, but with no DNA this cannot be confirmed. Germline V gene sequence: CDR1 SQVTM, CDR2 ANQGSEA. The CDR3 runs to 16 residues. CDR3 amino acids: CSVEGPRQGLYNEQFF.

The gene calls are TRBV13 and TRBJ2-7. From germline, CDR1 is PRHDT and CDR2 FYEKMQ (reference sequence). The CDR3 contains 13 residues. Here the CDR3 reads CASSLSGVYEQYF.

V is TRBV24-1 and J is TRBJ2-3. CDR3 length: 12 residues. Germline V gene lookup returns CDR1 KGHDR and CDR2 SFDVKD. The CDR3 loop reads CATSEAEDTQYF.

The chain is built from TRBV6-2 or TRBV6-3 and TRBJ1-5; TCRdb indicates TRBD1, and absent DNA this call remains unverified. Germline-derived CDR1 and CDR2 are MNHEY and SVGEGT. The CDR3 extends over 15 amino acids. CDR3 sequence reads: CASSYDGRSNQPQHF.

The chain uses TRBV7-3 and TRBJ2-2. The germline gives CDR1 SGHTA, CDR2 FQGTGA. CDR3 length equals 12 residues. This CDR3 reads CASSMYPGELFF.

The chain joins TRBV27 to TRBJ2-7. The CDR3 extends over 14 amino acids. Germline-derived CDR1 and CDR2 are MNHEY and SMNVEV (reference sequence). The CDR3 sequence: CASSYSGGSYEQYF.

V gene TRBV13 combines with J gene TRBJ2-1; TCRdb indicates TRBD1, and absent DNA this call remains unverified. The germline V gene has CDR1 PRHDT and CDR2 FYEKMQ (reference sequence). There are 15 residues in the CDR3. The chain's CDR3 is CASSPTPGGDDEQFF.

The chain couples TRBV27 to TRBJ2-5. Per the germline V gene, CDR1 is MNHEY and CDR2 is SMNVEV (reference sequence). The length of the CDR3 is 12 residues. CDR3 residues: CASSESQETQYF.

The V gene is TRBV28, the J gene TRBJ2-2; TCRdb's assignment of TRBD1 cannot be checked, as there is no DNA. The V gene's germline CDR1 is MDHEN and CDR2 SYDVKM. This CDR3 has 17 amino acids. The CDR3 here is CASSLWDRGRNTGELFF. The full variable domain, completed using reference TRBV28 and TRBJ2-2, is DVKVTQSSRYLVKRTGEKVFLECVQDMDHENMFWYRQDPGLGLRLIYFSYDVKMKEKGDIPEGYSVSREKKERFSLILESASTNQTSMYLCASSLWDRGRNTGELFFGEGSRLTVL.